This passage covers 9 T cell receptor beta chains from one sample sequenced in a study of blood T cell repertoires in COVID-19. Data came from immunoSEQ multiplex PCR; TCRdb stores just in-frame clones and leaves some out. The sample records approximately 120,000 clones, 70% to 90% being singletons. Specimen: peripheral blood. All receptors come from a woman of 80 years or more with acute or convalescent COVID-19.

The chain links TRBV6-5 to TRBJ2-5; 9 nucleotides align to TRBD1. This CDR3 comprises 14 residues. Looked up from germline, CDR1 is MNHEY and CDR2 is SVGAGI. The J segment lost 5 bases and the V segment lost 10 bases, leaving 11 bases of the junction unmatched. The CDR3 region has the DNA TGTGCCACCCATCGGACAGGGGTGGTTGAGACCCAGTACTTC. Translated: CATHRTGVVETQYF.

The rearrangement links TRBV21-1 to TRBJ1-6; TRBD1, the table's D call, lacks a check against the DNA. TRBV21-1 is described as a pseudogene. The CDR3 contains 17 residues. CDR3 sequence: CASSLRQGLPDNSPLHF. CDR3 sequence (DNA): TGTGCCAGCAGCCTCCGACAGGGCCTACCTGATAATTCACCCCTCCACTTT.

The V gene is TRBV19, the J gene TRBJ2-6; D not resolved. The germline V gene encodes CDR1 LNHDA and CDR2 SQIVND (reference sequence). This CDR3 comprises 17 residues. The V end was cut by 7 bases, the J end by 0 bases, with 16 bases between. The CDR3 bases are TGTGCCAGTACCTTCCGGCGGATGAGCTCTGGGGCCAACGTCCTGACTTTC. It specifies CASTFRRMSSGANVLTF.

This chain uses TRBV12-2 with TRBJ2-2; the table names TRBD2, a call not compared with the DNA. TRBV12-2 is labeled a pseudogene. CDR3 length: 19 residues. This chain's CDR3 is CASRLAFWTSEVGTGELFF. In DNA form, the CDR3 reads TGTGCAAGTCGCTTAGCGTTTTGGACTAGCGAGGTCGGCACCGGGGAGCTGTTTTTT.

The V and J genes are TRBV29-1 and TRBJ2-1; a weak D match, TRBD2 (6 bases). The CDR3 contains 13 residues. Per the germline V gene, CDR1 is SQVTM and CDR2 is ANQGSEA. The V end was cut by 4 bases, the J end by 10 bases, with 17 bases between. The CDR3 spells CSVVSTGVWEQFF. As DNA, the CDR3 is TGCAGCGTTGTGTCAACGGGAGTGTGGGAGCAGTTCTTC.

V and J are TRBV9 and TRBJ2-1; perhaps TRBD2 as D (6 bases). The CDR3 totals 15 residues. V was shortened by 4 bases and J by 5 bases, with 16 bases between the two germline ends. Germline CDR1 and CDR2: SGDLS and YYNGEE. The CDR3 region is CASSLWGLPDNEQFF. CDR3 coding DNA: TGTGCCAGCAGCCTTTGGGGACTTCCGGACAATGAGCAGTTCTTC.

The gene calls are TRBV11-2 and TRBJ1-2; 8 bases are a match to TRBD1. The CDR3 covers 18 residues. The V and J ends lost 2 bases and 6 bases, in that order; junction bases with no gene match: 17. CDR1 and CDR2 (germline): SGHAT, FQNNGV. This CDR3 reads CASSLRARTGNNQNGYTF. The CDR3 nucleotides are TGTGCCAGCAGCTTAAGGGCTCGGACAGGGAATAATCAAAATGGCTACACCTTC.

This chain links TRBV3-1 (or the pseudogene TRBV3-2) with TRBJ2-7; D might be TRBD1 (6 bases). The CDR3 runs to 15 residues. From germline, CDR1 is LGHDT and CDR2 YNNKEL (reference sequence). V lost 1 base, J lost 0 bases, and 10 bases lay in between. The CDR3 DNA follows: TGTGCCAGCAGCCAAGGGTGGGACACCTCCTACGAGCAGTACTTC. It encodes CASSQGWDTSYEQYF.

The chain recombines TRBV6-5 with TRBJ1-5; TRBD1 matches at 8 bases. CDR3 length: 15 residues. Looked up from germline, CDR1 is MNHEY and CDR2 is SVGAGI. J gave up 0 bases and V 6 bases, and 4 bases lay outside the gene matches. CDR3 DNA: TGTGCCAGCAGCCGGACAGGGAGTAGCAATCAGCCCCAGCATTTT. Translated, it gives CASSRTGSSNQPQHF.